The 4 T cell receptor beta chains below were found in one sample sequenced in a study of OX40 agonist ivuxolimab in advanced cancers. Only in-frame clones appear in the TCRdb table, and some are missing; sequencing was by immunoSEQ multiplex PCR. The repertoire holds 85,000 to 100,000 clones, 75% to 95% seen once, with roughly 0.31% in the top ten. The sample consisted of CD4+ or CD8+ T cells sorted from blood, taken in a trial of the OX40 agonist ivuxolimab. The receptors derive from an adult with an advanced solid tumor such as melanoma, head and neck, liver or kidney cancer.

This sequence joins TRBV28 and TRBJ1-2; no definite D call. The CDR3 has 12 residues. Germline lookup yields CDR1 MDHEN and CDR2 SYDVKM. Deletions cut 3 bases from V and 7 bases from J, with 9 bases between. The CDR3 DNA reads TGTGCCAGCAGTTTCCCTCCCGGTGGCTACACCTTC. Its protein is CASSFPPGGYTF.

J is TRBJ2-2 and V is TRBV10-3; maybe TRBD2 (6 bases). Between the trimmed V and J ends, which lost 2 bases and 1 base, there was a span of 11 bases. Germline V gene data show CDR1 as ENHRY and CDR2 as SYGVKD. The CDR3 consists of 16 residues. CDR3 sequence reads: CAISEGTLGNTGELFF. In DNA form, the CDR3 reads TGTGCCATCAGTGAGGGGACTCTTGGGAACACCGGGGAGCTGTTTTTT.

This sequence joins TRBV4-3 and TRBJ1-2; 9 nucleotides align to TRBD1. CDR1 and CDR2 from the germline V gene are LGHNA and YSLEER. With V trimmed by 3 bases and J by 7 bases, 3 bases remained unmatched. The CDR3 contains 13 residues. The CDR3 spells CASSQGTGIGYTF. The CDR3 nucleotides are TGCGCCAGCAGCCAGGGGACAGGGATTGGCTACACCTTC.

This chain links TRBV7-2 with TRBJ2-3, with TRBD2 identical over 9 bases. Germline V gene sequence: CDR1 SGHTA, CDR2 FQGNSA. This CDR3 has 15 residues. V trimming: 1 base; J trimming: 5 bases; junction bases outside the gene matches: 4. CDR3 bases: TGTGCCAGCAGCTTAGGCGGGAGGGGAGGAGATACGCAGTATTTT. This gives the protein CASSLGGRGGDTQYF.